This record concerns one TCR beta chain sequence. Its antigen specificity is not known. No base qualities exist here, and no much larger clone lies one base off it. In total, 666 healthy bone marrow donors made up the cohort. Cohort members were all nominally healthy when sampled, although unrecorded immune exposures were likely present. The donor was CMV seronegative and was included in the group of around 320 seronegative cohort members. Every donor gave a peripheral blood sample, and the peripheral blood mononuclear cells from that sample were used for TCR beta sequencing. Genomic DNA was extracted from the blood cell samples with the Qiagen DNeasy Blood Extraction Kit. The data are from a study of cytomegalovirus exposure and HLA in healthy donors (dated by TCRdb to the late 2010s). About the full investigation: An earlier analysis of 587 of the donors reported over 250 Gb of sequence data and 95 million to 120 million unique TCR beta sequences obtained from around 170 million T cells. HLA typing included class I and class II loci at four-digit resolution. Because of strong linkage in the cohort, five DR-DQ haplotypes were treated as single units for association and clustering. In a later genetic analysis, genome-wide SNP genotypes for about 65% of the roughly 670 donors were used, and that subset was treated as a discovery cohort. Typing coverage differed by locus: A, B, C, DRB1 and DQB1 were typed in roughly 629-630 donors, DQA1 in 500 to 550, DPA1 in around 600, and DPB1 in 400 to 480. Among several hundred genotyped donors of the cohort, an average of about 240,000 unique TCR beta nucleotide sequences was sequenced per donor, of which about 19% were non-productive. All discovery cohort repertoires had been generated using a single sequencing platform. The study used immunosequencing to profile the T cell repertoires of approximately 650 subjects and linked those repertoires to cytomegalovirus serostatus. The aim of the study was to test whether cataloging public T cell receptors could identify signatures of past pathogen exposure. Of the roughly 400 genotyped donors, 65% to 90% fell in the genetic ancestry cluster associated with self-reported Caucasian donors. Besides the first cohort of roughly 700 subjects, a separate validation cohort made up of roughly 120 different subjects was used. A later analysis re-examined previously published TCR beta repertoires from about 700 donors and added high-resolution HLA genotyping to investigate patterns of TCR occurrence. To predict cytomegalovirus infection status, the study combined high-throughput TCR immunosequencing, statistical association of individual TCRs with disease status, and machine learning. About 300 gigabases of sequencing data and approximately 80 million unique TCR sequences were included in an early release covering 550 to 800 HLA-typed donors. An earlier analysis of around 580 of the donors used high-throughput TCR beta sequencing to judge whether each TCR beta V gene segment behaved as functional or pseudogenic. Alongside the repertoire data, information on donor age, sex, ethnicity and CMV serostatus was compiled. The later analysis used no new phenotypic data to find candidate immune exposures, relying instead on TCR beta sequences and their occurrence across donors. What the research found in general, with its limitations: Compared with equally common non-associated chains, HLA-associated TCR beta chains in a later analysis were more clonally expanded and had lower generation probabilities. The study gave a list of 150 to 200 TCR beta chains associated with cytomegalovirus. According to a later analysis, parvovirus B19, influenza, CMV and Epstein-Barr virus appeared linked to several top co-occurrence clusters. Specific HLA alleles were associated with 15,000 to 20,000 TCR beta sequences at a false discovery rate of 0.05 in a later analysis. According to a later analysis, TCR association rates differed among HLA loci, with DRB1 alleles showing the most associated TCRs and HLA-C alleles showing the fewest. Some IMGT-functional V segments, including TRBV6-2 and TRBV6-3, could not be told apart with the 87-base-pair reads, so those segments were excluded. The classifier was reported to diagnose cytomegalovirus status with high specificity and sensitivity in both the original cohort and the validation cohort. According to a later genetic analysis, donors in an Asian-associated ancestry cluster had fewer N-insertions in productive TCRs than the roughly 700-donor mean. A further reported finding was that TCR beta sequences accurately predicted the HLA-A and HLA-B alleles for most subjects in the first cohort. Only TCR beta chains were sequenced in this cohort, and the absence of alpha or paired-chain data limited detectable features. In an earlier analysis of more than 450 of the donors, most TCR beta V segments were observed in productive rearrangements about 87% or about 30% of the time, broadly matching IMGT annotations. The sequencing pipeline was judged likely to have produced a cluster of highly shared sequence variants as a technical artifact. Roughly uniform sequencing depth across donors was assumed in presence/absence analyses, although this assumption may not hold. Most TCR sequences were seen in very few donors, while some public TCRs were found in many individuals. Over 15 rarely observed V segments, including chromosome 9 orphons, were excluded from the earlier analysis of 550 to 700 of the donors because counts were too low. The authors suggested that the approach could potentially be extended to other disease states and immunological phenotypes. CMV serostatus was the only immune exposure information available for the cohort. In vitro tests confirmed that three of the cytomegalovirus-associated TCR beta chains recognize cytomegalovirus antigens. When HLA alleles, especially DR and DQ, strongly co-occurred, attributing TCR associations to individual alleles was difficult. V-gene and J-gene trimming of TCR beta chains was associated with a missense DCLRE1C variant in a later genetic analysis, and the association was replicated in an independent cohort. HLA typing was unavailable for some donors at each locus, so association tests used only the typed subset. Linkage disequilibrium might explain the correlated functional status among segregating V segments, but an unknown experimental factor could not be excluded. A later analysis found that most CMV-associated TCR beta chains appeared HLA-restricted, with HLA associations seemingly driven largely by CMV exposure.

Receptor amplification or capture employed the immunoSEQ multiplex PCR assay. For the multiplex PCR, a mixture combining 60 forward primers for TCR Vbeta segments and 13 reverse primers for TCR Jbeta segments was used. Amplification of the CDR3 region of rearranged TCR beta genes was performed with a multiplex PCR assay on genomic DNA. On the Illumina HiSeq System, the amplified TCR beta libraries were sequenced as 87-base-pair reads. The paper's processing steps were these. A later analysis tallied some 79 million unique TCR beta chains across the approximately 670 repertoires, and some 10 million of those chains were shared by two or more donors. A nearest-neighbor algorithm error-corrected the raw reads and collapsed the reads into unique sequences, merging closely related sequences to remove PCR and sequencing errors. V, D and J gene segments were assigned by aligning CDR3 sequences to IMGT reference sequences. Each retained sequence needed at least a six-nucleotide match to both a V gene segment and a J gene segment. Rearrangements were called productive when the CDR3 lacked stop codons and stayed in frame with V and J; all others were non-productive. CDR3 was defined according to IMGT convention as the region running from the second conserved V-encoded cysteine to the conserved J-encoded phenylalanine. The earlier analysis of more than 450 of the donors excluded sequences that lacked an unambiguous match to a single V gene segment. In an earlier analysis of a few hundred of the donors, V segments were called functional above 56.7% productive rearrangements and were called segregating when the between-donor standard deviation exceeded 5%. A statistical classification framework was built for diagnosing cytomegalovirus status from the catalog of TCR beta chain sequences. V and J gene assignment, in a later analysis, came from comparing TCR nucleotide sequences with IMGT/GENE-DB human TR gene sequences. The TCRdist pipeline was used in a later analysis to assign CDR3 sequences and most-parsimonious VDJ recombination scenarios. In a later analysis, every TCR beta chain was defined by the combination of its CDR3 amino acid sequence and its V-gene family, and reads without a unique V-gene family were dropped. To address suspected cross-contamination and a sequencing artifact, a later analysis removed several hundred highly shared, low-generation-probability nucleotide sequences. For each public chain, a later analysis derived a clonal expansion index from normalized ranks of inferred template counts within each repertoire. In a later analysis, generation probabilities were computed with a VDJ recombination model fitted to out-of-frame rearrangements, and the resulting probabilities were checked against IGoR. Hypergeometric tests were used in a later analysis to score TCR-TCR, TCR-HLA and TCR-CMV co-occurrence, with a repertoire-size bias correction applied to the TCR pairs. False discovery rates were estimated in a later analysis by permuting HLA or CMV assignments 20 times. In a later analysis, co-occurring TCRs were grouped using DBSCAN, with TCRdist sequence similarity added in when clustering inside HLA-allele-positive subsets. Repertoires with fewer than 30,000 or more than 120,000 public chains were left out of co-occurrence clustering, as were four to six repertoires with anomalous nucleotide sharing. Not all clones reach the TCRdb copy of this immuneACCESS table, which keeps in-frame sequences only. Checked studies attribute under half of the gap to unresolved V genes and leave the rest unexplained. The V and J calls and the clone size are those of that table, but D and trimming were determined from the DNA. Recorded for this sample are some 110,000 clones; roughly 75% of them occurred a single time. Clones ranked in the top ten supply roughly 2.5% of the sample.

Unmatched junction bases come to 11, with V trimmed by 3 bases and J by 4 bases. Taken from cysteine to phenylalanine, the CDR3 has 18 residues. The entry retains the CDR3 DNA only, 54 bases that are in frame from base 1. The germline V gene sets CDR1 to SGDLS and CDR2 to YYNGEE. The chain employs TRBV9 and TRBJ2-3, and TRBD2 matches 13 of the central bases. The sample was PBMCs. The TCR comes from a man aged 35 to 55 in good health and CMV-seronegative. The CDR3 region has the sequence CASSALTTSGGRADTQYF. The DNA reads as follows: TGTGCCAGCAGCGCCCTGACGACTAGCGGGGGGCGGGCAGATACGCAGTATTTT.